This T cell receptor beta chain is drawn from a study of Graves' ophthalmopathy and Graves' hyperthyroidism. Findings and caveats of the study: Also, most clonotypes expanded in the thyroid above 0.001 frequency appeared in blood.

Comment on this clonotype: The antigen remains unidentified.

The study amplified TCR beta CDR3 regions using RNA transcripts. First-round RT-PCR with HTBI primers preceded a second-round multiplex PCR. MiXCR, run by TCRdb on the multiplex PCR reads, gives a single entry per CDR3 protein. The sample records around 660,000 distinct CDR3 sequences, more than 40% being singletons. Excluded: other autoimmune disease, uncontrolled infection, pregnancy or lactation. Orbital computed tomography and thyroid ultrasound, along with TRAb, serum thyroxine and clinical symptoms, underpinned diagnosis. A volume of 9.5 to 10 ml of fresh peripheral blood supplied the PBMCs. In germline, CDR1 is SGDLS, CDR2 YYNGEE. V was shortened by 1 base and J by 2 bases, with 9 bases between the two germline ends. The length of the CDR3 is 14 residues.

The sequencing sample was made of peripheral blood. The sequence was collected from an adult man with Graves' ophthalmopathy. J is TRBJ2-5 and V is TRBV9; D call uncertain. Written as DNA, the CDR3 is TGTGCCAGCAGCGTACTGCAGGATCAAGAGACCCAGTACTTC. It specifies CASSVLQDQETQYF.